A single T cell receptor beta chain is shown here with its context. The antigen it binds to is not known. No base-level quality is on record; no much larger clone is a single base apart. This entry comes from a study of control samples from healthy donors and cancer patients (dated by TCRdb to the early 2020s). Libraries were constructed by the immunoSEQ multiplex PCR assay. Sourced from immuneACCESS, this table was stored by TCRdb with only in-frame sequences that have V and J called. A share of the clones is absent; for the studies checked, an unresolved V gene accounts for under half, and the remainder has no known explanation. Counted in this sample were around 120,000 clones; roughly 88% of them appeared once. The ten most abundant clones make up less than 3.5% of the sample. The CDR3 covers 14 residues, taking in both the cysteine and the phenylalanine. CDR3 DNA is the only sequence kept; it has 42 bases, read in frame from the first base. Looking up the germline V gene (reference sequence) yields CDR1 MNHNY and CDR2 SVGAGI. From V the trimming removes 6 bases and from J it removes 8 bases, while the gene matches leave 9 bases of the junction unaccounted for.

Sequencing used blood. The source is a man aged 35 to 55 in good health. The rearrangement combines TRBV6-6 with TRBJ2-4; TRBD1 matches 8 bases in the middle. The DNA sequence is TGTGCCAGCAGCTTCCTAGCAGGGGGCGACATTCAGTACTTC. This sequence encodes CASSFLAGGDIQYF.